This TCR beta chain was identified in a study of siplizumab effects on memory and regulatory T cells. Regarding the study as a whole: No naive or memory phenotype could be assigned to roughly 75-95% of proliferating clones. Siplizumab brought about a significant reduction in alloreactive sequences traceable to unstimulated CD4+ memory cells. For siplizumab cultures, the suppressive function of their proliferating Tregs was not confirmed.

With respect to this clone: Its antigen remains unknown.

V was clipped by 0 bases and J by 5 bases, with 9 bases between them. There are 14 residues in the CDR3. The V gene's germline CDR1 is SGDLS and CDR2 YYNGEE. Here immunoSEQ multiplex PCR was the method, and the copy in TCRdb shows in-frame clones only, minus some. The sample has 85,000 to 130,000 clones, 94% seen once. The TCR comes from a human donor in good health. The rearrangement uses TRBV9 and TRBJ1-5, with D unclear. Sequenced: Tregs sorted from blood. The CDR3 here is CASSVGQEDQPQHF. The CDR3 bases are TGTGCCAGCAGCGTAGGTCAAGAGGATCAGCCCCAGCATTTT.